Presented here are 5 T cell receptor beta chains from one specimen sequenced in a study of PD-1 blockade in classical Hodgkin lymphoma. Brentuximab vedotin exposure varied among the patients, all of whom had relapsed after autologous stem cell transplantation. Libraries were prepared by immunoSEQ multiplex PCR; TCRdb keeps only in-frame clonotypes and omits some of them. The table has about 98,000 clones, roughly 92% seen once. The material sequenced was peripheral blood mononuclear cells (PBMCs), taken at baseline. The receptors stem from a human donor with classical Hodgkin lymphoma.

The chain is built from TRBV30 and TRBJ1-3; D not certain. Germline CDR1 GTSNPN, CDR2 SVGIG (reference sequence). Trimming removed 1 base from V and 2 bases from J, with 12 bases in between. The CDR3 extends over 15 amino acids. The CDR3 loop is CAWSGGGTAGNTIYF. Written as DNA, the CDR3 is TGTGCCTGGAGTGGAGGAGGAACGGCTGGAAACACCATATATTTT.

The V and J genes are TRBV28 and TRBJ1-2; D is unclear. CDR3 length: 12 amino acids. Trimming took 3 bases from V and 5 from J, leaving 7 bases between them. Germline V gene sequence: CDR1 MDHEN, CDR2 SYDVKM. Here the CDR3 DNA reads TGTGCCAGCAGTTTGTTGCTGTATGGCTACACCTTC. Translated: CASSLLLYGYTF.

V gene TRBV7-9 combines with J gene TRBJ2-1, with a weak D call TRBD2 (5 bases). This CDR3 comprises 16 residues. CDR1 and CDR2 from the germline V gene are SEHNR and FQNEAQ (reference sequence). Between the trimmed V and J ends, which lost 2 bases and 4 bases, there was a span of 15 bases. This chain's CDR3 is CASSLSRASPYNEQFF. CDR3 nucleotides: TGTGCCAGCAGCTTATCGAGAGCTAGCCCGTACAATGAGCAGTTCTTC.

This chain joins TRBV28 and TRBJ1-4, with TRBD1 identical over 9 bases. Germline V gene lookup returns CDR1 MDHEN and CDR2 SYDVKM. V dropped 6 bases and J dropped 8; count of bases not matched to a gene: 4. The CDR3 runs to 13 residues. CDR3 nucleotides: TGTGCCAGCAGGGGACAGGGTTTGGAAAAACTGTTTTTT. Amino acids: CASRGQGLEKLFF.

This chain uses TRBV5-1 with TRBJ2-3; a weak D match, TRBD1 (5 bases). The CDR3 loop spans 14 amino acids. Trimming stripped 2 bases from V and 3 bases from J, with 10 bases between. The germline gives CDR1 SGHRS, CDR2 YFSETQ. The CDR3 here is CASSFEAGTDTQYF. The CDR3 coding sequence is TGCGCCAGCAGCTTCGAGGCAGGGACAGATACGCAGTATTTT.